This T cell receptor beta chain is from a study of T cells in Graves' hyperthyroidism and ophthalmopathy. Isolation of PBMCs was performed on about 9.9 ml fresh peripheral blood. As concerns this clonotype: A clone one base away is much larger, so this may be a read error.

TCR beta CDR3 sequences were amplified from RNA transcripts. Carried out on the TCR CDR3, a first-round RT-PCR used the HTBI primer set. TCRdb independently ran MiXCR on the multiplex PCR reads; one entry per CDR3 protein. The table lists 300,000 or so distinct CDR3 sequences, roughly 17% of them singletons. V lost 5 bases and J lost 12; bases outside the gene matches: 11. The CDR3 length is 14 residues. Germline CDR1 and CDR2: SGHTA and FQGNSA. The clonotype originates from a man younger than 45 with Graves' hyperthyroidism. This chain joins TRBV7-2 and TRBJ2-1; 9 bases fit TRBD1. Source material: blood. The CDR3 spells CASSGRDRVYGQFF. In DNA form, the CDR3 reads TGTGCCAGCAGCGGCAGGGACAGGGTATATGGGCAGTTCTTC.